This T cell receptor beta chain was retrieved from a study of immune evolution from preneoplasia to lung adenocarcinoma. Measured with immunoSEQ multiplex PCR; TCRdb has only the in-frame clones, and not every one. The sample lists thousands of clones; 79% were seen once. Points from the study as a whole: Later-stage lesions seemingly showed higher T cell density and diversity than normal lung. Top clone share appeared to fall from AAH through AIS, MIA, adenocarcinoma.

V dropped 4 bases and J dropped 3 bases, with 11 bases sitting between them. CDR1 is MRHNA and CDR2 is SNTAGT in the germline V gene. CDR3 length: 14 amino acids. To note about this clone: The antigen is not known.

Patient tissue came from resections in Japan or China, 2014–2017. H&E slides confirmed each diagnosis, reviewed by two pathologists independently. The TCR was taken from a person aged 60-79 years with lung adenocarcinoma. Sequencing input: FFPE adjacent normal lung tissue. The J gene is TRBJ2-3, the V gene TRBV6-4; tentative D call: TRBD2 (6 bases). This CDR3 is CASSATLATDTQYF. CDR3 coding DNA: TGTGCCAGCAGTGCGACTCTAGCGACAGATACGCAGTATTTT.